These 25 T cell receptor beta chains were sequenced from one sample in a study of blood T cells in healthy people across ages. A second PCR of 7 to 11 cycles used a sample-barcoded 5' primer and a J-beta primer mix. One entry per CDR3 protein results from TCRdb running MiXCR on the 5' RACE reads. The profile shows over a million distinct CDR3 sequences, approximately 40% of them singletons. The sequenced sample was blood. The receptor set was obtained from a woman aged 18-29 years in good health.

In its sample, this clonotype was seen a few times. The rearrangement uses TRBV7-9 and TRBJ2-3, with 13 bases matching TRBD2. Per germline, CDR1 SEHNR and CDR2 FQNEAQ (reference sequence). Trimming cost V 5 bases and J 0 bases; bases outside gene matches: 14. CDR3 length: 20 residues. The CDR3 DNA is TGTGCCAGCAGCCCGGGATTGGGACTAGCGGGGCCGGGAAGCACAGATACGCAGTATTTT. As protein: CASSPGLGLAGPGSTDTQYF.

The sample holds a few counts of this clonotype. The chain joins TRBV12-3 or TRBV12-4 to TRBJ1-2, with no clear D. The CDR3 runs to 13 residues. V lost 3 bases and J lost 7, with 12 bases in between. CDR3 in amino acids: CASSFYTESGYTF. In DNA, the CDR3 is TGTGCCAGCAGTTTTTATACAGAAAGTGGCTACACCTTC.

This clonotype was counted a single time. The chain links TRBV11-2 to TRBJ1-2; TRBD1 is a possible D gene (6 bases). Trimming took 4 bases from V and 5 from J, leaving 17 bases between them. CDR1 is SGHAT, CDR2 FQNNGV, per germline. The CDR3 totals 15 residues. In DNA, the CDR3 is TGTGCCAGCAGCTCCGGGCGATCGGACAGTTATGGCTACACCTTC. Translating it yields CASSSGRSDSYGYTF. The full variable domain, completed using reference TRBV11-2 and TRBJ1-2, is EAGVAQSPRYKIIEKRQSVAFWCNPISGHATLYWYQQILGQGPKLLIQFQNNGVVDDSQLPKDRFSAERLKGVDSTLKIQPAKLEDSAVYLCASSSGRSDSYGYTFGSGTRLTVV.

This chain uses TRBV7-9 with TRBJ2-4, with TRBD2 identical over 8 bases. V trimming: 0 bases; J trimming: 13 bases; junction bases outside the gene matches: 11. The germline CDR1 and CDR2 sequences are SEHNR and FQNEAQ (reference sequence). The CDR3 is 15 amino acids. The DNA for the CDR3 is TGTGCCAGCAGCTTAGCCGGGACTAGTACGGTCGGGCAGTACTTC. Translated, it gives CASSLAGTSTVGQYF.

This clonotype turned up a few times. V gene TRBV11-2 combines with J gene TRBJ2-1; 9 positions match TRBD1. J gave up 7 bases and V 3 bases, and 10 bases lay outside the gene matches. There are 16 residues in the CDR3. Germline lookup yields CDR1 SGHAT and CDR2 FQNNGV. The CDR3 DNA follows: TGTGCCAGCAGCTTGGGGGGGACAGGGCGGCGAAATGAGCAGTTCTTC. Its translation is CASSLGGTGRRNEQFF.

This clonotype was seen a handful of times. The genes are TRBV6-5 and TRBJ1-2; no clear D gene. This CDR3 contains 14 residues. Germline CDR1 is MNHEY and CDR2 is SVGAGI. V lost 0 bases to trimming and J lost 6 bases, with 11 bases between them. In nucleotides, the CDR3 is TGTGCCAGCAGTTACTCGAACCCAACCCATGGCTACACCTTC. This translates into CASSYSNPTHGYTF.

The chain couples TRBV11-2 to TRBJ2-7; D possibly matches TRBD1 or TRBD2 (5 bases each). The germline V gene has CDR1 SGHAT and CDR2 FQNNGV. The CDR3 consists of 15 residues. V lost 5 bases, J lost 2 bases, and 16 bases lay in between. This CDR3 is CASSHARGVAYEQYF. The CDR3 DNA reads TGTGCCAGCAGCCATGCACGAGGGGTAGCCTACGAGCAGTACTTC.

This clonotype has just a few counts. The chain links TRBV6-2 or TRBV6-3 to TRBJ1-5, with 8 nucleotides matching TRBD1. V was clipped by 6 bases and J by 2 bases; unmatched bases: 6. CDR1 is MNHEY and CDR2 is SVGEGT in the germline V gene. The CDR3 spans 15 residues. CDR3 sequence reads: CASRLPGQGNQPQHF. DNA for the CDR3: TGTGCCAGCAGATTACCGGGACAGGGCAATCAGCCCCAGCATTTT.

This clonotype occurred a few times. The CDR3, as DNA: TGCGCCAGCAGTGAGTCGGCGGGAGGTGTGGATACGCAGTATTTT. Encoded protein: CASSESAGGVDTQYF. The chain couples TRBV10-2 to TRBJ2-3, with 8 bases fitting TRBD2. The CDR3 has 15 amino acids. The trim removed 0 bases at V and 6 bases at J, leaving 5 bases unmatched. Per the germline V gene, CDR1 is WSHSY and CDR2 is SAAADI.

This clonotype was counted only a few times. The rearrangement joins TRBV5-1 to TRBJ2-7; tentative D call: TRBD1 (5 bases). Germline-derived CDR1 and CDR2 are SGHRS and YFSETQ. The CDR3 is 14 residues long. V lost 5 bases to trimming and J lost 0 bases, with 12 bases between them. CDR3 sequence (DNA): TGCGCCAGCAGTGAAACAGGATACTCCTACGAGCAGTACTTC. It yields the protein CASSETGYSYEQYF.

The chain is built from TRBV6-6 and TRBJ1-2; 10 nucleotides align to TRBD1. CDR3 length: 14 residues. V dropped 10 bases and J dropped 3; count of bases not matched to a gene: 8. CDR1 is MNHNY, CDR2 SVGAGI, per germline (reference sequence). CDR3 sequence reads: CAISRQGADYGYTF. DNA of the CDR3: TGTGCCATCTCTCGACAGGGGGCCGACTATGGCTACACCTTC.

Many counts were recorded for this clonotype. The chain is built from TRBV25-1 and TRBJ2-1; D perhaps matches TRBD2 (5 bases). This CDR3 has 14 residues. Germline loops: CDR1 MGHDK, CDR2 SYGVNS. Trimming removed 6 bases at V and 1 base at J, with 10 bases between. CDR3 loop: CASSLRTSYNEQFF. In nucleotides, the CDR3 is TGTGCCAGCAGCTTACGGACTTCCTACAATGAGCAGTTCTTC.

The rearrangement joins TRBV5-1 to TRBJ1-1; possibly TRBD1 for D (5 bases). Germline assignment: CDR1 SGHRS and CDR2 YFSETQ. Trimming stripped 4 bases from V and 4 bases from J, with 11 bases between. This CDR3 has 13 residues. The CDR3 sequence is CASSPRDLTEAFF. The CDR3 DNA follows: TGCGCCAGCAGCCCCCGGGACCTCACTGAAGCTTTCTTT.

A note on this clonotype: One junction end does not reproduce the germline sequence, and a read error may be involved. The V gene is TRBV5-1, the J gene TRBJ2-1; a weak D match, TRBD2 (5 bases). This CDR3 has 15 amino acids. Germline V gene sequence: CDR1 SGHRS, CDR2 YFSETQ. The CDR3 reads CSSSLETGSYNEQFF. CDR3 in DNA: TGCTCCAGCAGCTTGGAGACGGGGTCCTACAATGAGCAGTTCTTC.

The chain is built from TRBV6-1 and TRBJ2-5, with D perhaps matching TRBD2 (5 bases). The CDR3 is 13 residues long. V lost 2 bases, J lost 3 bases, and 7 bases lay in between. The germline CDR1 and CDR2 sequences are MNHNS and SASEGT. The CDR3 DNA reads TGTGCCAGCAGTGAACGGGGAAAAGAGACCCAGTACTTC. Its protein is CASSERGKETQYF.

This clonotype came up a few times. The chain uses TRBV4-1 and TRBJ2-1, with 12 nucleotides matching TRBD2. V lost 3 bases to trimming and J lost 1 base; unmatched junction nucleotides: 7. The CDR3 is 18 amino acids. The germline CDR1 and CDR2 sequences are MGHRA and YSYEKL. The CDR3 region has the DNA TGCGCCAGCAGCCATCAAGGACTAGCGGGACCATCCTACAATGAGCAGTTCTTC. Translated: CASSHQGLAGPSYNEQFF.

This clonotype turned up a few times. This CDR3 is CASSAGLGNNEQFF. The CDR3 DNA follows: TGTGCCAGCAGCGCCGGACTAGGGAACAATGAGCAGTTCTTC. The chain couples TRBV9 to TRBJ2-1, with TRBD2 matching 7 bases. This CDR3 region has 14 residues. Germline V gives CDR1 SGDLS, CDR2 YYNGEE. V shed 3 bases, J shed 5 bases, and the junction held 5 bases outside the gene matches.

The sample holds a few counts of this clonotype. The rearrangement uses TRBV6-1 and TRBJ2-1; 8 bases match TRBD2. CDR3 length: 15 amino acids. J lost 4 bases, V lost 0 bases, and 2 bases had no gene match. The germline CDR1 and CDR2 sequences are MNHNS and SASEGT. CDR3 sequence (DNA): TGTGCCAGCAGTGAAGCGGCGGGAGGATACAATGAGCAGTTCTTC. It is translated as CASSEAAGGYNEQFF.

The chain combines TRBV18 with TRBJ2-5; D is perhaps TRBD1 (5 bases). The CDR3 totals 13 residues. Germline assignment: CDR1 KGHSH and CDR2 LQKENI. V was clipped by 3 bases and J by 7 bases, with 12 bases between them. The CDR3 DNA sequence: TGTGCCAGCTCACCCAAAGACCAGGGGACCCAGTACTTC. This translates into CASSPKDQGTQYF.

The sample holds a few counts of this clonotype. This chain connects TRBV28 to TRBJ2-4, with a possible D match to TRBD1 (6 bases). From germline, CDR1 is MDHEN and CDR2 SYDVKM. V lost 6 bases and J lost 13, with 19 bases in between. The CDR3 runs 13 residues. The CDR3 region is CASSLEQGYVQYF. The CDR3 DNA follows: TGTGCCAGCAGCCTGGAACAGGGTTATGTGCAGTACTTC.

The chain links TRBV20-1 to TRBJ1-2; D is unclear. Trimming took 5 bases from V and 0 from J, leaving 13 bases between them. The germline CDR1 and CDR2 sequences are DFQATT and SNEGSKA (reference sequence). The length of the CDR3 is 14 residues. This CDR3 is CSASTGMANYGYTF. In DNA form, the CDR3 reads TGCAGTGCTTCGACCGGGATGGCTAACTATGGCTACACCTTC.

The chain couples TRBV20-1 to TRBJ2-1, with no clear D. Germline V lookup: CDR1 DFQATT, CDR2 SNEGSKA (reference sequence). The V gene lost 0 bases and the J gene lost 6 bases, with 3 bases spanning the gap. The CDR3 has 11 residues. The chain's CDR3 is CSARDANEQFF. CDR3 coding DNA: TGCAGTGCTAGAGATGCCAATGAGCAGTTCTTC.

Ten or more counts support this clonotype. The chain couples TRBV24-1 to TRBJ2-1; 13 nucleotides align to TRBD2. J was trimmed by 8 bases and V by 5 bases; bases with no gene match: 5. The CDR3 runs to 15 residues. The V gene's germline CDR1 is KGHDR and CDR2 SFDVKD. The CDR3 loop reads CATSGTGLAGDEQFF. The CDR3 DNA follows: TGTGCCACCAGTGGGACTGGACTAGCGGGAGATGAGCAGTTCTTC.

The CDR3 region has the DNA TGTGCCAGCAGGTCATCAGGGGCAACTAATGAAAAACTGTTTTTT. Its translation: CASRSSGATNEKLFF. The V and J genes are TRBV12-3 or TRBV12-4 and TRBJ1-4; D may be TRBD1 (6 bases). The ends were cut back, 6 bases at V and 0 bases at J, with 11 bases in the middle. This CDR3 spans 15 amino acids.

The chain carries TRBV5-1 and TRBJ2-5; perhaps TRBD2 as D (6 bases). V was shortened by 1 base and J by 1 base, with 17 bases between the two germline ends. This CDR3 is 17 amino acids long. Germline V lookup: CDR1 SGHRS, CDR2 YFSETQ. The CDR3 DNA follows: TGCGCCAGCAGCTTGTTGGGCACTAGCAGCTTCCAAGAGACCCAGTACTTC. It encodes CASSLLGTSSFQETQYF.